The TCR beta chain described here comes from a study of cytomegalovirus exposure and HLA in healthy donors. Vbeta (60) and Jbeta (13) primers were used in the PCR. Produced via immunoSEQ multiplex PCR; TCRdb's table is partial and in-frame only. This table has about 160,000 clones, 65% to 85% appearing once. The CDR3 has 14 residues. Germline V lookup: CDR1 LNHDA, CDR2 SQIVND (reference sequence). V was cut by 5 bases and J by 4 bases, with 14 bases left in between. Sequencing was performed on PBMCs. The sequence was obtained from a woman aged 50 to 60 in good health and CMV-seropositive. The genes are TRBV19 and TRBJ1-1; D perhaps matches TRBD1 (6 bases). The CDR3 nucleotides are TGTGCCAGTAGTCCTTGGGGGGGCCCCACTGAAGCTTTCTTT. This encodes CASSPWGGPTEAFF.